The 27 T cell receptor beta chains below were found in one sample sequenced in a study of PD-1 blockade in classical Hodgkin lymphoma (dated by TCRdb to the early 2020s). The library came from the immunoSEQ multiplex PCR assay. The table comes from immuneACCESS by way of TCRdb, which keeps in-frame sequences with V and J called. Part of the clones is missing from these tables; in studies checked, under half for an unresolved V gene and the rest for unknown reasons. The sample profile shows 40,000 to 45,000 clones; around 80% of them were found once. The ten largest make up about an eighth of the sample. Interpreted using the paper, the time point label stands for: cycle 1 day 1 (C1D1), immediately before nivolumab initiation. Every trial patient had relapsed following autologous stem cell transplantation, and prior brentuximab vedotin exposure was what differed among cohorts A, B and C. This specimen consisted of peripheral blood mononuclear cells (PBMCs), obtained at baseline. The receptors come from a human donor with classical Hodgkin lymphoma.

The CDR3 DNA reads as TGCGCCAGCAGCGCAATGGGAGATACGCAGTATTTT. Translating it yields CASSAMGDTQYF. The chain couples TRBV5-1 to TRBJ2-3; no firm D call. Germline V lookup: CDR1 SGHRS, CDR2 YFSETQ. V was clipped by 4 bases and J by 5 bases, with 8 bases between them. There are 12 residues in the CDR3.

The chain couples TRBV7-9 to TRBJ1-3; no clear D gene. CDR1 is SEHNR and CDR2 is FQNEAQ in the germline V gene (reference sequence). The CDR3 totals 14 residues. The V gene lost 3 bases and the J gene lost 3 bases, with 9 bases spanning the gap. CDR3 sequence (DNA): TGTGCCAGCAGCTTCGGACCGCTTGGAAACACCATATATTTT. This encodes CASSFGPLGNTIYF.

The chain is built from TRBV12-5 and TRBJ2-7; D may be TRBD1 (5 bases). The germline V gene has CDR1 LGHNT and CDR2 FRNRAP. Trimming took 5 bases from V and 7 from J, leaving 12 bases between them. This CDR3 has 12 amino acids. The CDR3 nucleotides read TGTGCTAGTGGTCCGACGGCAGGGGAGCAGTACTTC. Protein sequence: CASGPTAGEQYF.

The chain is built from TRBV21-1 and TRBJ1-5. TRBV21-1 is labeled a pseudogene. This CDR3 is built from 17 residues. This chain's CDR3 is CASSKGLQEGLVAPQHF. CDR3 nucleotides: TGTGCCAGCAGCAAAGGTCTGCAGGAGGGGCTGGTTGCACCCCAGCATTTT.

The V and J genes are TRBV14 and TRBJ1-1, with TRBD1 matching over 7 bases. CDR3 length: 13 amino acids. Trimming took 4 bases from V and 1 from J; bases not matched to a gene: 0. Germline V gives CDR1 SGHDN, CDR2 FVKESK. CDR3 coding DNA: TGTGCCAGCAGCCGGGACAGGAACACTGAAGCTTTCTTT. It translates to CASSRDRNTEAFF.

The chain links TRBV6-6 to TRBJ2-2; D is perhaps TRBD2 (5 bases). Per the germline V gene, CDR1 is MNHNY and CDR2 is SVGAGI (reference sequence). The CDR3 totals 14 residues. V lost 8 bases and J lost 0, with 10 bases in between. The CDR3 DNA reads TGTGCCAGCGGAGGAAACGCGAACACCGGGGAGCTGTTTTTT. It encodes CASGGNANTGELFF.

This clone was seen a few times. The chain is built from TRBV19 and TRBJ1-5, with D maybe TRBD1 (5 bases). In germline, CDR1 is LNHDA, CDR2 SQIVND (reference sequence). This CDR3 has 16 amino acids. Trimming stripped 5 bases from V and 0 bases from J, with 14 bases between. CDR3: CASSPGEGLSNQPQHF. DNA for the CDR3: TGTGCCAGTAGTCCCGGGGAGGGACTTAGCAATCAGCCCCAGCATTTT.

CDR3 amino acids: CASSPRASGGARYNEQFF. CDR3 sequence (DNA): TGTGCCAGCAGCCCCCGGGCTAGCGGGGGGGCGCGGTACAATGAGCAGTTCTTC. The chain employs TRBV7-9 and TRBJ2-1, with 12 bases that match TRBD2. The V gene's germline CDR1 is SEHNR and CDR2 FQNEAQ (reference sequence). The V segment lost 5 bases and the J segment 4 bases; nucleotides outside the gene matches: 12. The CDR3 has 18 amino acids.

The CDR3 loop reads CASSWGNEPDTQYF. Here the CDR3 DNA reads TGTGCCAGCAGCTGGGGCAACGAGCCAGATACGCAGTATTTT. The chain links TRBV7-4 to TRBJ2-3; possible D gene TRBD1, 5 bases. Trimming left V 4 bases short and J 4 bases short, with 12 bases between. The germline gives CDR1 SGHVT, CDR2 SQSDAQ. The length of the CDR3 is 14 residues. The full variable domain, in which reference TRBV7-4 and TRBJ2-3 provide the parts outside the CDR3, is GAGVSQSPRYKVAKRGRDVALRCDSISGHVTLYWYRQTLGQGSEVLTYSQSDAQRDKSGRPSGRFSAERPERSVSTLKIQRTEQGDSAVYLCASSWGNEPDTQYFGPGTRLTVL.

The chain carries TRBV14 and TRBJ2-3, with 10 nucleotides matching TRBD2. This CDR3 is 17 amino acids long. Trimming at V came to 0 bases and at J to 6 bases, leaving 9 bases not matched to a gene. Germline lookup yields CDR1 SGHDN and CDR2 FVKESK. For the CDR3, the DNA is TGTGCCAGCAGCCAAGATTGGGCTAGCGGGGGTGCGGATACGCAGTATTTT. It is translated as CASSQDWASGGADTQYF.

The gene calls are TRBV4-1 and TRBJ2-5; 15 bases are shared with TRBD2. The CDR3 has 18 residues. Unmatched junction bases numbered 10, after V lost 4 bases and J lost 4 bases. In germline, CDR1 is MGHRA, CDR2 YSYEKL. The CDR3 loop reads CASSRGTSGGPWGETQYF. CDR3 bases: TGCGCCAGCAGCCGTGGGACTAGCGGGGGGCCCTGGGGAGAGACCCAGTACTTC.

The chain recombines TRBV7-6 with TRBJ2-7, with D hard to call. There are 14 residues in the CDR3. From germline, CDR1 is SGHVS and CDR2 FNYEAQ. V was pared by 2 bases and J by 5 bases, with 13 bases between. The CDR3 DNA is TGTGCCAGCAGCTTACTGGGGTCTCGGCACGAGCAGTACTTC. Amino acid sequence: CASSLLGSRHEQYF. Variable domain in full (rest from reference TRBV7-6 and TRBJ2-7): GAGVSQSPRYKVTKRGQDVALRCDPISGHVSLYWYRQALGQGPEFLTYFNYEAQQDKSGLPNDRFSAERPEGSISTLTIQRTEQRDSAMYRCASSLLGSRHEQYFGPGTRLTVT.

The chain uses TRBV5-1 and TRBJ2-7; a weak D match, TRBD2 (6 bases). CDR3 length: 15 amino acids. Germline assignment: CDR1 SGHRS and CDR2 YFSETQ. The V gene lost 4 bases and the J gene lost 6 bases, with 20 bases spanning the gap. The CDR3 DNA is TGCGCCAGCAGCCCTCTGGGAGGACCTGGGGGCGAGCAGTACTTC. Translating it yields CASSPLGGPGGEQYF.

By frequency in the sample, this clone is medium-sized. The chain has TRBV29-1 and TRBJ1-2; D unresolved. With 6 bases removed from V and 4 bases from J, the gap between germline ends came to 18 bases. CDR3 length equals 14 residues. The germline gives CDR1 SQVTM, CDR2 ANQGSEA. The CDR3 region is CSVETVGSGYGYTF. Here the CDR3 DNA reads TGCAGCGTCGAAACGGTAGGATCCGGCTATGGCTACACCTTC.

The chain links TRBV11-2 to TRBJ2-6; D gene unclear. CDR3 length: 13 amino acids. Between the trimmed V and J ends, which lost 6 bases and 4 bases, there was a span of 7 bases. CDR1 and CDR2 (germline): SGHAT, FQNNGV. CDR3 nucleotides: TGTGCCAGCAGACCTTTAGGGGCCAACGTCCTGACTTTC. As protein: CASRPLGANVLTF.

The V call is TRBV13, the J call TRBJ2-2; D remains unclear. Trimming pared 5 bases from V and 1 base from J, leaving 20 bases between. This CDR3 is 18 amino acids long. CDR1 PRHDT and CDR2 FYEKMQ come from the germline V gene (reference sequence). The CDR3 sequence: CASSPPELGQVNTGELFF. The CDR3 DNA reads TGTGCCAGCAGCCCCCCCGAGCTTGGGCAGGTGAACACCGGGGAGCTGTTTTTT.

V and J are TRBV7-2 and TRBJ2-7; 8 bases agree with TRBD2. CDR1 is SGHTA, CDR2 FQGNSA, per germline. With 3 bases clipped from V and 7 bases from J, the junction kept 2 bases outside the gene matches. The CDR3 is 12 residues long. The chain's CDR3 is CASSFGREEQYF. The CDR3 DNA sequence: TGTGCCAGCAGCTTCGGGAGGGAGGAGCAGTACTTC.

The chain links TRBV5-1 to TRBJ2-7; D perhaps matches TRBD1 (5 bases). The CDR3 spans 14 residues. V was trimmed by 0 bases and J by 2 bases, leaving 9 bases between them. In germline, CDR1 is SGHRS, CDR2 YFSETQ. CDR3 DNA sequence: TGCGCCAGCAGCTTGGCAGGGTCCCCCTACGAGCAGTACTTC. As protein: CASSLAGSPYEQYF.

This clone was picked up a small number of times. The gene calls are TRBV9 and TRBJ2-2; D not resolved. The V gene's germline CDR1 is SGDLS and CDR2 YYNGEE. The ends were cut back, 1 base at V and 1 base at J, with 5 bases in the middle. The CDR3 extends over 14 amino acids. The CDR3 bases are TGTGCCAGCAGCGTAACGGTGAACACCGGGGAGCTGTTTTTT. It translates to CASSVTVNTGELFF. Drawing the rest from reference TRBV9 and TRBJ2-2, the complete variable domain is DSGVTQTPKHLITATGQRVTLRCSPRSGDLSVYWYQQSLDQGLQFLIQYYNGEERAKGNILERFSAQQFPDLHSELNLSSLELGDSALYFCASSVTVNTGELFFGEGSRLTVL.

The chain combines TRBV4-3 with TRBJ2-1; D gene uncertain. Germline CDR1 LGHNA, CDR2 YSLEER. The CDR3 has 12 amino acids. The V gene lost 0 bases and the J gene lost 9 bases, with 6 bases spanning the gap. Written as DNA, the CDR3 is TGCGCCAGCAGCCAAGATCGCAGTGAGCAGTTCTTC. This sequence encodes CASSQDRSEQFF.

The rearrangement links TRBV7-3 to TRBJ2-2, with no clear D. V was pared by 5 bases and J by 5 bases, with 9 bases between. Looked up from germline, CDR1 is SGHTA and CDR2 is FQGTGA. The CDR3 totals 13 residues. The CDR3 region has the DNA TGTGCCAGCAGCCTCGTCCTAACCGGGGAGCTGTTTTTT. This codes for CASSLVLTGELFF.

The chain links TRBV30 to TRBJ2-3; D is uncertain. Trimming left V 3 bases short and J 2 bases short, with 9 bases between. The germline CDR1 and CDR2 sequences are GTSNPN and SVGIG (reference sequence). The CDR3 is 13 residues long. CDR3 sequence: CAWRVTSTDTQYF. The CDR3 DNA reads TGTGCCTGGAGAGTTACTTCCACAGATACGCAGTATTTT.

The CDR3 DNA follows: TGCAGCTACTCTCCGACCGCAGGAAACACCATATATTTT. Translation: CSYSPTAGNTIYF. This chain links TRBV29-1 with TRBJ1-3; no clear D gene. V lost 8 bases, J lost 4 bases, and 15 bases lay in between. Germline V lookup: CDR1 SQVTM, CDR2 ANQGSEA. The CDR3 runs 13 residues. Filled out from reference TRBV29-1 and TRBJ1-3, the complete variable domain reads SAVISQKPSRDICQRGTSLTIQCQVDSQVTMMFWYRQQPGQSLTLIATANQGSEATYESGFVIDKFPISRPNLTFSTLTVSNMSPEDSSIYLCSYSPTAGNTIYFGEGSWLTVV.

This clone was found once. The genes are TRBV7-9 and TRBJ2-1, with D perhaps TRBD2 (5 bases). This CDR3 comprises 17 residues. Germline assignment: CDR1 SEHNR and CDR2 FQNEAQ (reference sequence). Trimming pared 6 bases from V and 0 bases from J, leaving 18 bases between. The CDR3 DNA follows: TGTGCCAGCAGTGGGTCGGCGGGCGGTAGCTCCTACAATGAGCAGTTCTTC. Amino acid sequence: CASSGSAGGSSYNEQFF. Supplemented by reference TRBV7-9 and TRBJ2-1, the full variable domain reads DTGVSQNPRHKITKRGQNVTFRCDPISEHNRLYWYRQTLGQGPEFLTYFQNEAQLEKSRLLSDRFSAERPKGSFSTLEIQRTEQGDSAMYLCASSGSAGGSSYNEQFFGPGTRLTVL.

The rearrangement links TRBV6-1 to TRBJ2-3, with no clear D. This CDR3 region has 12 residues. Germline CDR1 reads MNHNS; CDR2 reads SASEGT. V was trimmed by 4 bases and J by 5 bases, leaving 7 bases between them. Here the CDR3 DNA reads TGTGCCAGCAGTGCCTTGGTAGATACGCAGTATTTT. Protein product: CASSALVDTQYF.

This chain joins TRBV6-5 and TRBJ1-2; D not resolved. CDR3 length: 12 amino acids. Germline assignment: CDR1 MNHEY and CDR2 SVGAGI. The V gene lost 2 bases and the J gene lost 7 bases, with 8 bases spanning the gap. The CDR3 nucleotides read TGTGCCAGCAGTTACGAACGGGGTGGCTACACCTTC. It is translated as CASSYERGGYTF.

This clone turned up a few times. V and J are TRBV5-1 and TRBJ2-7; 11 bases fit TRBD2. After removal of 5 bases from V and 6 bases from J, the junction contained 4 bases not matched to a gene. The germline V gene has CDR1 SGHRS and CDR2 YFSETQ. This CDR3 is 13 amino acids long. The CDR3 spells CASSSGGALEQYF. DNA of the CDR3: TGCGCCAGCAGTAGCGGGGGGGCCCTCGAGCAGTACTTC.